A selection of T cell receptor beta chains follows, all from one sample in a study of blood T cell repertoires in COVID-19. Assay: immunoSEQ multiplex PCR; the TCRdb copy retains only in-frame clones and omits some. This table holds 150,000 to 200,000 clones, over 75% found once. Sequenced input: peripheral blood. Receptors originate from a man aged 50 or older with acute or convalescent COVID-19. The CDR3 runs from the conserved cysteine through the conserved F or W. Fields, in order: V gene, J gene, D gene, CDR3 protein, CDR3 DNA. A D gene is named only where the DNA matches it firmly.

>TRBV7-9|TRBJ1-1|TRBD1
CASRSQGASEAFF
TGTGCCAGCAGGTCACAGGGGGCCTCTGAAGCTTTCTTT
>TRBV4-1|TRBJ2-1|TRBD2
CASSQTGTNIYNEQFF
TGCGCCAGCAGCCAGACCGGGACTAATATTTACAATGAGCAGTTCTTC
>TRBV27|TRBJ1-4|-
CASSPAADEKLFF
TGTGCCAGCAGCCCGGCGGCAGATGAAAAACTGTTTTTT
>TRBV7-9|TRBJ1-3|TRBD1
CASSTGTAPLDTIYF
TGTGCCAGCAGCACCGGGACAGCCCCTTTGGACACCATATATTTT
>TRBV12-3/TRBV12-4|TRBJ1-2|-
CASSLGRTYGYTF
TGTGCCAGCAGTTTGGGCCGTACCTATGGCTACACCTTC
>TRBV7-9|TRBJ2-1|TRBD2
CASSTTSGGVYNEQFF
TGTGCCAGCAGCACAACTAGCGGGGGGGTCTACAATGAGCAGTTCTTC
>TRBV5-6|TRBJ2-1|TRBD2
CASSLVGGRARNEQFF
TGTGCCAGCAGCTTAGTGGGCGGGAGGGCCAGAAATGAGCAGTTCTTC
>TRBV30|TRBJ2-3|-
CAWSQGGGGSTDTQYF
TGTGCCTGGAGCCAAGGAGGGGGGGGAAGCACAGATACGCAGTATTTT
>TRBV28|TRBJ1-1|-
CASSLGGNTEAFF
TGTGCCAGCAGTTTAGGCGGGAACACTGAAGCTTTCTTT
>TRBV30|TRBJ2-1|-
CAWSVQNEQFF
TGTGCCTGGAGTGTACAGAATGAGCAGTTCTTC